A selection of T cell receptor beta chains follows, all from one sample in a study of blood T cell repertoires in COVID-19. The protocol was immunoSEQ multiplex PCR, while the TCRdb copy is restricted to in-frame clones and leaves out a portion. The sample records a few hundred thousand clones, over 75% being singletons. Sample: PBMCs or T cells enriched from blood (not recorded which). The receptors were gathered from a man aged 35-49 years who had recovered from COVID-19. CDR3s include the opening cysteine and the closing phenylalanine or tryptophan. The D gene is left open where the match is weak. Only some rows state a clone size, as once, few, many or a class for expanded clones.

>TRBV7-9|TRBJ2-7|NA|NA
TGTGCCAGCAGCCCCCACAGGGAGAGCTACGAGCAGTACTTC
CASSPHRESYEQYF
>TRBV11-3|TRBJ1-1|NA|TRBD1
TGTGCCAGCAGCCTTGGGACAGGGGGTAAGGGGGACACTGAAGCTTTCTTT
CASSLGTGGKGDTEAFF
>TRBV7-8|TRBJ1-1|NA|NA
TGTGCCAGCAGCTTAGTGCCCCGACAGCGGAACACTGAAGCTTTCTTT
CASSLVPRQRNTEAFF
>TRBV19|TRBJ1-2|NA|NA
TGTGCCAGTAGTACCGTCGCAGAGGTGTATGGCTACACCTTC
CASSTVAEVYGYTF
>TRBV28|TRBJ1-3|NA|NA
TGTGCCAGCAGTCCAAGGGGGGGCTCTGGAAACACCATATATTTT
CASSPRGGSGNTIYF
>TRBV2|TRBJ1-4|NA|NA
TGTGCCAGCAGCAACAGGGTAGTAAGTGAAAAACTGTTTTTT
CASSNRVVSEKLFF
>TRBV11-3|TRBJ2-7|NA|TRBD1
TGTGCCAGCAGCGACAGGGGGAACTACGAGCAGTACTTC
CASSDRGNYEQYF
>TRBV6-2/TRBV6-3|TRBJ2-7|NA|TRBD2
TGTGCCAGCAGTTATTTCCCTAGCGGGGGGGAGTACGAGCAGTACTTC
CASSYFPSGGEYEQYF
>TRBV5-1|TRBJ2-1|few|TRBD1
TGCGCCAGCAGCCGGGACAGCTCCTACAATGAGCAGTTCTTC
CASSRDSSYNEQFF
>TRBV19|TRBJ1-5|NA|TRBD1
TGTGCCAGTAGTTCCCGAGGACAGGCGCCGCGATTAAGCAATCAGCCCCAGCATTTT
CASSSRGQAPRLSNQPQHF
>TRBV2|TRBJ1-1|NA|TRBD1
TGTGCCAGCAGTCCGGGACAGGGCACTGAAGCTTTCTTT
CASSPGQGTEAFF
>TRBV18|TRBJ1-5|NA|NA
TGTGCCAGCTCATCCCGGGACACTAGCAATCAGCCCCAGCATTTT
CASSSRDTSNQPQHF
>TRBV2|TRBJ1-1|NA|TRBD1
TGTGCCAGCGCTTCCCGCCCGGGACAGGGGTTTGGCAACACTGAAGCTTTCTTT
CASASRPGQGFGNTEAFF
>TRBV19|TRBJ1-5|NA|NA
TGTGCCAGTAGGGACAGTTTGCAGCCCCAGCATTTT
CASRDSLQPQHF
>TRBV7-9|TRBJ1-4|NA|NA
TGTGCCAGCAGCCAGGGCCTTAGCTCGGGTAATGAAAAACTGTTTTTT
CASSQGLSSGNEKLFF
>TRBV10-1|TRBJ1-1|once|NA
TGCGCCAGCATGAGAAAGAACACTGAAGCTTTCTTT
CASMRKNTEAFF
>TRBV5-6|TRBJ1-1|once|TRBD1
TGTGCCAGCAGCTTCCTGTCAGGGGGGATGAACACTGAAGCTTTCTTT
CASSFLSGGMNTEAFF
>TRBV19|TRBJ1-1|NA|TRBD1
TGTGCCAGTAGGTTGACAGGGGTGAACACTGAAGCTTTCTTT
CASRLTGVNTEAFF
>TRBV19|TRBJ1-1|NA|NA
TGTGCCACCGCACTACAGGTGAACACTGAAGCTTTCTTT
CATALQVNTEAFF
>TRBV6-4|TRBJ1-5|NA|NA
TGTGCCAGCAGTACGAGGGAGGGTCAGCCCCAGCATTTT
CASSTREGQPQHF
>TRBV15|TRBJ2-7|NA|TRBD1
TGTGCCACCAGCAGAGCCGGACAGGGGGAACGGCAGTACTTC
CATSRAGQGERQYF
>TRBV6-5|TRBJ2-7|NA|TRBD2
TGTGCCAGCAGTTACTCGAGGTTAGCGGGAGTGTACGAGCAGTACTTC
CASSYSRLAGVYEQYF
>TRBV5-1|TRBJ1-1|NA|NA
TGCGCCAGCAGCTATTTCGGACAGCCCCAGGTGGCCACTGAAGCTTTCTTT
CASSYFGQPQVATEAFF